A selection of T cell receptor beta chains follows, all from one sample in a study of blood T cell repertoires in COVID-19. Sequencing used immunoSEQ multiplex PCR; TCRdb keeps in-frame clones, though not all of them. The data contain 90,000 to 130,000 clones, approximately 84% of them singletons. The sequenced material came from peripheral blood. These receptors were taken from a man between 35 and 55 years old with acute or convalescent COVID-19. The CDR3 runs from the conserved cysteine through the conserved F or W. The D gene is left open where the match is weak. Where a row states a size, it is once, few, many or the class of an expanded clone; other rows omit it.

v_call: TRBV9; j_call: TRBJ1-2; clone_size: NA; d_call: NA; cdr3_nt: TGTGCCAGCAGCTCCCGGGGGGCGCACGGCTACACCTTC; cdr3_aa: CASSSRGAHGYTF
v_call: TRBV11-2; j_call: TRBJ2-1; clone_size: NA; d_call: TRBD2; cdr3_nt: TGTGCCAGCAGCTTCCGAGGCGGGAGGGACAATGAGCAGTTCTTC; cdr3_aa: CASSFRGGRDNEQFF
v_call: TRBV5-1; j_call: TRBJ1-2; clone_size: NA; d_call: NA; cdr3_nt: TGCGCCAGCAGCTCCAACAGCTATGGCTACACCTTC; cdr3_aa: CASSSNSYGYTF
v_call: TRBV9; j_call: TRBJ2-2; clone_size: NA; d_call: TRBD2; cdr3_nt: TGTGCCAGCAGCCTCGGACTAGGCCACAACACCGGGGAGCTGTTTTTT; cdr3_aa: CASSLGLGHNTGELFF
v_call: TRBV28; j_call: TRBJ1-1; clone_size: NA; d_call: NA; cdr3_nt: TGTGCCAGCAGGTCTACAGGGAAATCCGGCACTGAAGCTTTCTTT; cdr3_aa: CASRSTGKSGTEAFF
v_call: TRBV3-1/TRBV3-2; j_call: TRBJ2-3; clone_size: NA; d_call: NA; cdr3_nt: TGTGCCAGCAGCCAAGTTCACCCCGCTAGGGATACGCAGTATTTT; cdr3_aa: CASSQVHPARDTQYF
v_call: TRBV5-1; j_call: TRBJ2-7; clone_size: NA; d_call: TRBD2; cdr3_nt: TGCGCCAGCAGCTACAGCGGGGGTGGCCCCTACGAGCAGTACTTC; cdr3_aa: CASSYSGGGPYEQYF
v_call: TRBV4-2; j_call: TRBJ2-1; clone_size: NA; d_call: TRBD2; cdr3_nt: TGTGCCAGCAGCCAGGGCGGACTAGCCGATGAGCAGTTCTTC; cdr3_aa: CASSQGGLADEQFF
v_call: TRBV28; j_call: TRBJ1-2; clone_size: NA; d_call: NA; cdr3_nt: TGTGCCACTTCAACAGCGGTAGGCTACACCTTC; cdr3_aa: CATSTAVGYTF
v_call: TRBV6-5; j_call: TRBJ1-2; clone_size: NA; d_call: TRBD1; cdr3_nt: TGTGCCAGCAGTCGACAGGGTTTGGGCTATGGCTACACCTTC; cdr3_aa: CASSRQGLGYGYTF
v_call: TRBV7-3; j_call: TRBJ2-1; clone_size: NA; d_call: NA; cdr3_nt: TGTGCCAGCAGCCTATCCCATTACAATGAGCAGTTCTTC; cdr3_aa: CASSLSHYNEQFF
v_call: TRBV28; j_call: TRBJ1-2; clone_size: NA; d_call: TRBD1; cdr3_nt: TGTGCCAGCAGTTTCCCCGGGACAGGGGATGGCTATGGCTACACCTTC; cdr3_aa: CASSFPGTGDGYGYTF
v_call: TRBV3-1/TRBV3-2; j_call: TRBJ1-3; clone_size: NA; d_call: TRBD1; cdr3_nt: TGTGCCAGCAGCCGCGGCAAGGACAGGGGGCGAATCACCATATATTTT; cdr3_aa: CASSRGKDRGRITIYF
v_call: TRBV11-2; j_call: TRBJ2-1; clone_size: NA; d_call: NA; cdr3_nt: TGTGCCAGCAGCTTCCCGCAGGGCAGCTACAATGAGCAGTTCTTC; cdr3_aa: CASSFPQGSYNEQFF
v_call: TRBV28; j_call: TRBJ1-1; clone_size: NA; d_call: NA; cdr3_nt: TGTGCCAGCAGTCGGGACACCCAATTTAACACTGAAGCTTTCTTT; cdr3_aa: CASSRDTQFNTEAFF
v_call: TRBV18; j_call: TRBJ2-7; clone_size: NA; d_call: NA; cdr3_nt: TGTGCCAGCTCACCAGGGGGGTTCTACGAGCAGTACTTC; cdr3_aa: CASSPGGFYEQYF
v_call: TRBV28; j_call: TRBJ1-2; clone_size: NA; d_call: NA; cdr3_nt: TGTGCCAGCAGTCTAGGAGGAGACCGCCTAGGAGGCTACACCTTC; cdr3_aa: CASSLGGDRLGGYTF
v_call: TRBV6-2/TRBV6-3; j_call: TRBJ2-1; clone_size: NA; d_call: TRBD2; cdr3_nt: TGTGCCAGCAGCACGGGAGCTAGCGGGCGCAATGAGCAGTTCTTC; cdr3_aa: CASSTGASGRNEQFF
v_call: TRBV11-2; j_call: TRBJ1-5; clone_size: NA; d_call: TRBD1; cdr3_nt: TGTGCCAGCAGCTTAGGACAGGGAGGTAAAGGCAATCAGCCCCAGCATTTT; cdr3_aa: CASSLGQGGKGNQPQHF
v_call: TRBV2; j_call: TRBJ2-7; clone_size: NA; d_call: NA; cdr3_nt: TGTGCCAGCAGTATTGTCCTCTCCTACGAGCAGTACTTC; cdr3_aa: CASSIVLSYEQYF
v_call: TRBV7-2; j_call: TRBJ1-2; clone_size: NA; d_call: NA; cdr3_nt: TGTGCCAGCAGCTTAGCCCTAGGCAGGACAAACTATGGCTACACCTTC; cdr3_aa: CASSLALGRTNYGYTF
v_call: TRBV2; j_call: TRBJ1-6; clone_size: NA; d_call: TRBD1; cdr3_nt: TGTGCCAGCAGACGACAGGGGGTAAATTCACCCCTCCACTTT; cdr3_aa: CASRRQGVNSPLHF
v_call: TRBV6-2/TRBV6-3; j_call: TRBJ2-7; clone_size: many; d_call: TRBD1; cdr3_nt: TGTGCCAGCAGTGACGGGACAGCTACCTATCCCTCCTACGAGCAGTACTTC; cdr3_aa: CASSDGTATYPSYEQYF
v_call: TRBV6-5; j_call: TRBJ1-3; clone_size: NA; d_call: NA; cdr3_nt: TGTGCCAGCAGTTACAGGAGCCTTTCGGACACCATATATTTT; cdr3_aa: CASSYRSLSDTIYF